The clone carrying this T cell receptor (beta chain) has just a few counts. Its antigen is undetermined. The data belong to a study of post-analysis software for immune sequencing data. Study outcomes and limitations: Controls' normalized Chao1 diversity significantly exceeded that of multiple sclerosis patients. Patients had higher frequencies than controls of a handful of TRBV segments, including TRBV5-6, TRBV5-1 and TRBV20-1. F measure grouped same-batch samples tightly together.

Trimming pared 8 bases from V and 4 bases from J, leaving 20 bases between. This CDR3 region has 15 residues. Incorporated into the TCR beta cDNA libraries were unique molecular identifiers, which served to reduce PCR and sequencing biases. TCRdb fed the PCR reads into MiXCR, producing one record per CDR3 protein. The sample consists of hundreds of thousands of distinct CDR3 sequences, roughly 30% of them appearing once. The TCR sequence derives from a girl aged 10-17 years with multiple sclerosis. The chain combines TRBV12-3 or TRBV12-4 with TRBJ1-2; D unclear. Source material: blood. CDR3 nucleotides: TGTGCCAGCCGACCCTCGGGGTCATATTCCTATGGCTACACCTTC. Protein product: CASRPSGSYSYGYTF.